Sequencing of this TCR beta chain was carried out in a study of T cells in localized non-small cell lung cancer. Study-level points and caveats: The study found T cell clonality highest in uninvolved adjacent lung, above tumor. Since sequencing was restricted to only one region of the tumor, intratumor heterogeneity remains a possibility. A median of roughly 50 of the top 100 tumor clones appeared in adjacent lung, which was paired and uninvolved.

Germline V gene sequence: CDR1 SGHVS, CDR2 FNYEAQ. This CDR3 spans 15 amino acids. V dropped 1 base and J dropped 0 bases, with 6 bases sitting between them. This clone occurred a few times. Its antigen is currently unknown. Profiling relied on immunoSEQ multiplex PCR, and the TCRdb table lists in-frame clones only, not all of them. Among about 130,000 clones, around 92% were seen once, and the ten largest hold approximately 1.5%. This sequence originates from a female donor over 55 with stage I lung adenocarcinoma. This specimen consisted of peripheral blood, obtained before any cancer treatment. The chain recombines TRBV7-6 with TRBJ2-2; D is unclear. The DNA of the CDR3 is TGTGCCAGCAGCTTAGGACATACGAACACCGGGGAGCTGTTTTTT. Translating gives CASSLGHTNTGELFF.